A single sample is the source of the 13 T cell receptor beta chains below, sequenced in a study of molecular identifiers for immune sequencing clone quantification. MiXCR, run by TCRdb on the PCR reads, gives a single entry per CDR3 protein. The data contain under 650,000 distinct CDR3 sequences, about 20% of them singletons. Sequencing was performed on naive CD8+ T cells from blood, with Jurkat cell RNA spiked in. Sample subset: FACS-sorted CD8+CD4-CCR7+CD45RA+ naive T cells. The receptors derive from a human donor in good health. Some libraries in this study had Jurkat cell RNA spiked in.

This clonotype occurred many times. V is TRBV5-1 and J is TRBJ2-7; D is unclear. The CDR3 runs to 15 residues. In germline, CDR1 is SGHRS, CDR2 YFSETQ. The V gene lost 0 bases and the J gene lost 0 bases, with 10 bases spanning the gap. The CDR3 region is CASSLDILGSYEQYF. CDR3 in DNA: TGCGCCAGCAGCTTGGACATCCTGGGCTCCTACGAGCAGTACTTC.

There are many counts of this clonotype. The V gene is TRBV7-2, the J gene TRBJ2-3; possibly TRBD2 for D (6 bases). Trimming stripped 5 bases from V and 0 bases from J, with 18 bases between. The CDR3 is 17 amino acids. The V gene's germline CDR1 is SGHTA and CDR2 FQGNSA. The CDR3 protein is CASSTSGSGSSTDTQYF. The DNA for the CDR3 is TGTGCCAGCAGCACCAGTGGTAGCGGCTCTAGCACAGATACGCAGTATTTT.

This clonotype was seen ten or more times. The chain recombines TRBV6-2 or TRBV6-3 with TRBJ1-1; D call uncertain. Germline CDR1 MNHEY, CDR2 SVGEGT. This CDR3 spans 11 amino acids. The V end lost 1 base, the J end lost 10 bases, and 7 bases lay between the germline ends. CDR3 DNA sequence: TGTGCCAGCAGTTACTATATGGGAGCTTTCTTT. Protein: CASSYYMGAFF.

This clonotype appeared once. One end of the junction fails to match germline, which may point to a read error. This rearrangement joins TRBV27 to TRBJ2-7; TRBD1 matches 7 bases. Germline CDR1 MNHEY, CDR2 SMNVEV (reference sequence). CDR3 length: 13 residues. In nucleotides, the CDR3 is TGTGCCTGCAGTCCGGGACAGTTATACGAGCAGTACTTC. Translation gives CACSPGQLYEQYF.

This clonotype was detected ten times or more. The rearrangement links TRBV9 to TRBJ1-1; 8 nucleotides match TRBD1. The CDR3 runs to 13 residues. From germline, CDR1 is SGDLS and CDR2 YYNGEE. J gave up 5 bases and V 2 bases, and 2 bases lay outside the gene matches. In DNA form, the CDR3 reads TGTGCCAGCAGCGTCACAGGGGGTACTGAAGCTTTCTTT. Its translation is CASSVTGGTEAFF.

The table lists this clonotype with a count of one. A much bigger clone sits one base away, suggesting this may be a read error. The chain employs TRBV7-3 and TRBJ2-3, with D maybe TRBD2 (6 bases). CDR1 and CDR2 from the germline V gene are SGHTA and FQGTGA. The CDR3 contains 15 residues. CDR3 sequence (DNA): TGTGCCAGCAACTTAACCGGGAGTTTGACAGATACGCAGTATTTT. It is translated as CASNLTGSLTDTQYF.

This clonotype has at least ten counts. The chain is built from TRBV7-9 and TRBJ2-3; 10 bases line up with TRBD2. Germline V gene lookup returns CDR1 SEHNR and CDR2 FQNEAQ (reference sequence). The CDR3 is made up of 15 amino acids. The V segment lost 6 bases and the J segment 4 bases; nucleotides outside the gene matches: 7. The DNA for the CDR3 is TGTGCCAGCAGAACTTCCGGGACTAGCGCAGATACGCAGTATTTT. This gives the protein CASRTSGTSADTQYF.

Ten or more counts support this clonotype. The chain employs TRBV19 and TRBJ1-5; D perhaps matches TRBD1 (6 bases). This CDR3 comprises 14 residues. Germline V gene data show CDR1 as LNHDA and CDR2 as SQIVND (reference sequence). The V end was cut by 9 bases, the J end by 2 bases, with 14 bases between. In DNA form, the CDR3 reads TGTGCCAGCTCCGGGACACTTGGCAATCAGCCCCAGCATTTT. The encoded protein is CASSGTLGNQPQHF.

This clonotype was seen many times. This chain uses TRBV4-2 with TRBJ2-7; 7 nucleotides align to TRBD1. The CDR3 runs 15 residues. CDR1 is LGHNA, CDR2 YNFKEQ, per germline. Trimming cost V 1 base and J 2 bases; bases outside gene matches: 5. CDR3 loop: CASSQAGQAPYEQYF. As DNA, the CDR3 is TGTGCCAGCAGCCAAGCCGGACAGGCCCCCTACGAGCAGTACTTC.

As concerns this clonotype: A much more abundant neighbour one base away suggests this may be a read error. The missing conserved phenylalanine or tryptophan at the end of this CDR3 makes a read error likely. This chain connects TRBV7-9 to TRBJ2-3, with 11 nucleotides matching TRBD1. V shed 4 bases and J 3 bases; nucleotides not matched to a gene: 3. Germline CDR1 SEHNR, CDR2 FQNEAQ (reference sequence). This CDR3 is built from 15 residues. DNA of the CDR3: TGTGCCAGCAGCTCGGGACAGGGGGAGACAGATACGCAGTATCTT. Its protein is CASSSGQGETDTQYL.

As concerns this clonotype: It may be a read error: a sequence one base away is much more abundant. The rearrangement joins TRBV27 to TRBJ2-3, with 8 bases lining up with TRBD1. CDR1 and CDR2 (germline): MNHEY, SMNVEV (reference sequence). The CDR3 contains 15 residues. The CDR3 nucleotides read TGTGCCAGCAGTCCAAACCCAGGGGGCACGGATACGCGGTATTTT. Translation gives CASSPNPGGTDTRYF.

A word on this clonotype: Just one base apart from a much larger clone, this may be a read error. The V gene is TRBV12-3 or TRBV12-4, the J gene TRBJ1-1, with D perhaps TRBD1 (5 bases). The CDR3 extends over 14 amino acids. The V gene lost 3 bases and the J gene lost 7 bases, with 15 bases spanning the gap. CDR3 coding DNA: TGTGCCAGCAGTTTGCGGGACGGAATTGATGAAGCTTTCTTT. It is translated as CASSLRDGIDEAFF.

The rearrangement links TRBV27 to TRBJ1-2; D call uncertain. In germline, CDR1 is MNHEY, CDR2 SMNVEV (reference sequence). The V end was cut by 3 bases, the J end by 3 bases, with 11 bases between. The CDR3 sequence is 14 residues long. CDR3 protein: CASSFGGRHYGYTF. The DNA for the CDR3 is TGTGCCAGCAGTTTTGGAGGGAGGCACTATGGCTACACCTTC.